Following are 18 T cell receptor beta chains from one sample sequenced in a study of shared clonotypes between healthy human individuals. Libraries were prepared by immunoSEQ multiplex PCR; TCRdb keeps only in-frame clonotypes and omits some of them. The sample includes around 500,000 clones, roughly 83% seen only once; the top ten take less than 15%. The sequencing input was PBMCs. The receptors were gathered from a woman aged 40 to 50 in good health. Some clones in this sample may be carry-over from other donors' samples.

About this clone itself: The same CDR3 is also encoded by other DNA sequences in this sample. The gene calls are TRBV18 and TRBJ2-2; D unclear. Germline CDR1 reads KGHSH; CDR2 reads LQKENI. Between the trimmed V and J ends, which lost 3 bases and 4 bases, there was a span of 3 bases. The length of the CDR3 is 12 residues. Here the CDR3 DNA reads TGTGCCAGCTCACCCCGCACCGGGGAGCTGTTTTTT. It specifies CASSPRTGELFF.

V and J are TRBV4-1 and TRBJ2-5; 9 bases match TRBD2. Looked up from germline, CDR1 is MGHRA and CDR2 is YSYEKL. V was clipped by 1 base and J by 1 base; unmatched bases: 4. The CDR3 is 16 amino acids. The CDR3 DNA sequence: TGCGCCAGCAGCCAAGCGGCTAGCGGGGCCCAAGAGACCCAGTACTTC. Translating gives CASSQAASGAQETQYF.

There are a few counts of this clone. The V call is TRBV7-9, the J call TRBJ1-5; no clear D gene. Trimming left V 4 bases short and J 0 bases short, with 7 bases between. The CDR3 length is 14 residues. CDR1 is SEHNR, CDR2 FQNEAQ, per germline (reference sequence). The CDR3 loop is CASSSEYSNQPQHF. The CDR3 DNA reads as TGTGCCAGCAGCTCCGAATATAGCAATCAGCCCCAGCATTTT.

The chain joins TRBV4-3 to TRBJ2-1; TRBD2 matches 15 bases. The CDR3 is made up of 17 amino acids. Germline V gene data show CDR1 as LGHNA and CDR2 as YSLEER. After removal of 0 bases from V and 8 bases from J, the junction contained 5 bases not matched to a gene. CDR3: CASSQDWTSGRGDEQFF. CDR3 DNA sequence: TGCGCCAGCAGCCAAGATTGGACTAGCGGGAGGGGGGATGAGCAGTTCTTC.

V gene TRBV18 combines with J gene TRBJ2-7; D is uncertain. The germline CDR1 and CDR2 sequences are KGHSH and LQKENI. Trimming took off 4 bases at V and 1 base at J, with 11 bases between the two ends. The length of the CDR3 is 14 residues. In nucleotides, the CDR3 is TGTGCCAGCTCACAGGATATGGTGTCCTACGAGCAGTACTTC. Protein product: CASSQDMVSYEQYF. The full variable domain, in which reference TRBV18 and TRBJ2-7 provide the parts outside the CDR3, is NAGVMQNPRHLVRRRGQEARLRCSPMKGHSHVYWYRQLPEEGLKFMVYLQKENIIDESGMPKERFSAEFPKEGPSILRIQQVVRGDSAAYFCASSQDMVSYEQYFGPGTRLTVT.

About this clone: A read error is the likely source, as a far larger clone sits one nucleotide away. This chain joins TRBV28 and TRBJ2-2; weak D call: TRBD2 (6 bases). The CDR3 contains 12 residues. Germline V gene data show CDR1 as MDHEN and CDR2 as SYDVKM. The V end lost 6 bases, the J end lost 5 bases, and 7 bases lay between the germline ends. The CDR3 DNA reads as TGTGCCAGCAGCCGGGGGACCGGGGAGCTGTTTTTT. It translates to CASSRGTGELFF. Together with reference TRBV28 and TRBJ2-2, the CDR3 gives the full variable domain: DVKVTQSSRYLVKRTGEKVFLECVQDMDHENMFWYRQDPGLGLRLIYFSYDVKMKEKGDIPEGYSVSREKKERFSLILESASTNQTSMYLCASSRGTGELFFGEGSRLTVL.

V gene TRBV5-1 combines with J gene TRBJ2-3; TRBD2 matches 7 bases. The CDR3 is 13 residues long. After removal of 4 bases from V and 4 bases from J, the junction contained 3 bases not matched to a gene. Germline values: CDR1 SGHRS, CDR2 YFSETQ. In nucleotides, the CDR3 is TGCGCCAGCAGCGGGGGGGAAGCAGATACGCAGTATTTT. It codes for CASSGGEADTQYF.

The V gene is TRBV28, the J gene TRBJ2-4; D not resolved. Germline V gives CDR1 MDHEN, CDR2 SYDVKM. Between the trimmed V and J ends, which lost 4 bases and 10 bases, there was a span of 11 bases. The CDR3 length is 12 residues. CDR3 in amino acids: CASSSPPWIQYF. CDR3 in DNA: TGTGCCAGCAGTTCGCCCCCGTGGATTCAGTACTTC.

V usage is TRBV10-3 and J usage is TRBJ2-7; 8 bases agree with TRBD2. CDR1 and CDR2 from the germline V gene are ENHRY and SYGVKD. Germline trimming cut 2 bases from V and 3 bases from J; bases unmatched to any gene: 3. The CDR3 loop spans 14 amino acids. In DNA, the CDR3 is TGTGCCATCAGTGAGGGAGCGGGAGTCTACGAGCAGTACTTC. Its translation is CAISEGAGVYEQYF.

This chain uses TRBV5-6 with TRBJ2-3, with D perhaps assigned TRBD1 or TRBD2 (5 bases each). CDR3 size: 15 residues. Germline assignment: CDR1 SGHDT and CDR2 YYEEEE. Deletions cut 0 bases from V and 2 bases from J, with 10 bases between. CDR3 nucleotides: TGTGCCAGCAGCTTGGCGGGACCCTTCACAGATACGCAGTATTTT. Translated, it gives CASSLAGPFTDTQYF.

This clone appeared once. V is TRBV6-1 and J is TRBJ1-2; 8 bases match TRBD1. Trimming cost V 0 bases and J 5 bases; bases outside gene matches: 2. The CDR3 covers 14 residues. The germline V gene encodes CDR1 MNHNS and CDR2 SASEGT. The CDR3 here is CASSEAQGGYGYTF. CDR3 nucleotide sequence: TGTGCCAGCAGTGAAGCACAGGGGGGTTATGGCTACACCTTC.

V usage is TRBV19 and J usage is TRBJ2-5; TRBD2 agrees at 12 bases. CDR3 length equals 13 residues. Germline lookup yields CDR1 LNHDA and CDR2 SQIVND (reference sequence). V shed 10 bases and J 5 bases; nucleotides not matched to a gene: 5. Here the CDR3 reads CATSGREGETQYF. As DNA, the CDR3 is TGTGCCACTAGCGGGAGGGAGGGGGAGACCCAGTACTTC.

V gene TRBV11-2 combines with J gene TRBJ2-7; no firm D call. The germline V gene has CDR1 SGHAT and CDR2 FQNNGV. V was pared by 0 bases and J by 2 bases, with 14 bases between. The CDR3 contains 16 residues. CDR3 region: CASSLDSSRIAYEQYF. The CDR3 DNA reads TGTGCCAGCAGCTTAGATAGTAGCAGGATCGCCTACGAGCAGTACTTC.

This chain uses TRBV19 with TRBJ1-2; TRBD1 might be the D (6 bases). CDR1 is LNHDA and CDR2 is SQIVND in the germline V gene (reference sequence). Trimming removed 4 bases at V and 6 bases at J, with 12 bases between. CDR3 size: 13 residues. CDR3 residues: CASSTYHRDGYTF. The CDR3 region has the DNA TGTGCCAGTAGTACCTACCACAGGGATGGCTACACCTTC.

The table lists this clone with a count of one. The rearrangement links TRBV18 to TRBJ1-1; the D is unclear. Germline CDR1 reads KGHSH; CDR2 reads LQKENI. Deletions cut 4 bases from V and 0 bases from J, with 12 bases between. The CDR3 spans 15 residues. The CDR3 protein is CASSLTRTMNTEAFF. The CDR3 DNA follows: TGTGCCAGCTCACTTACCAGAACTATGAACACTGAAGCTTTCTTT.

A single count supports this clone. The V gene is TRBV28, the J gene TRBJ2-4, with TRBD2 identical over 11 bases. The trim removed 1 base at V and 2 bases at J, leaving 10 bases unmatched. The germline CDR1 and CDR2 sequences are MDHEN and SYDVKM. The CDR3 extends over 19 amino acids. This CDR3 is CASSLFWTSGFRTKNIQYF. The CDR3 nucleotides read TGTGCCAGCAGTTTATTCTGGACTAGCGGGTTCAGGACCAAAAACATTCAGTACTTC.

Here the CDR3 reads CASSSVAPPTYEQYF. The CDR3 region has the DNA TGTGCCAGCTCCTCCGTGGCTCCCCCCACCTACGAGCAGTACTTC. This chain uses TRBV18 with TRBJ2-7; no reliable D call. From germline, CDR1 is KGHSH and CDR2 LQKENI. V dropped 6 bases and J dropped 2 bases, with 17 bases sitting between them. The CDR3 covers 15 residues.

This chain connects TRBV5-1 to TRBJ2-5, with D possibly being TRBD2 (6 bases). Per germline, CDR1 SGHRS and CDR2 YFSETQ. This CDR3 is built from 15 residues. V gave up 4 bases and J gave up 2 bases, with 15 bases separating them. Written as DNA, the CDR3 is TGCGCCAGCAGCGCCGGTCTAGCGACTCAAGAGACCCAGTACTTC. Encoded protein: CASSAGLATQETQYF.